What follows are 18 T cell receptor beta chains derived from one specimen sequenced in a study of cytomegalovirus exposure and HLA in healthy donors. Generated by immunoSEQ multiplex PCR, the TCRdb table keeps only in-frame clones and is missing some. The sample lists approximately 200,000 clones; 84% were seen once. The sample consisted of PBMCs. These TCRs come from a woman between 25 and 40 years old in good health and CMV-seropositive.

The chain uses TRBV6-4 and TRBJ2-1, with 7 bases aligning to TRBD2. V lost 0 bases, J lost 12 bases, and 14 bases stayed unmatched. The CDR3 contains 16 residues. Germline-derived CDR1 and CDR2 are MRHNA and SNTAGT. The CDR3 region is CASSDSLDLGGVGQFF. The CDR3, as DNA: TGTGCCAGCAGTGACTCCCTAGACTTGGGAGGGGTCGGGCAGTTCTTC.

This chain links TRBV11-2 with TRBJ1-3; 10 bases align to TRBD1. Trimming took 8 bases from V and 6 from J; bases not matched to a gene: 10. Germline V gives CDR1 SGHAT, CDR2 FQNNGV. This CDR3 region has 15 residues. The CDR3, as DNA: TGTGCCAGCCGTAAGACAGGGGGCGTAGAAAACACCATATATTTT. It yields the protein CASRKTGGVENTIYF.

The chain links TRBV7-6 to TRBJ2-1; 9 bases are a match to TRBD2. Germline V gene data show CDR1 as SGHVS and CDR2 as FNYEAQ. The CDR3 spans 15 residues. Trimming at V came to 1 base and at J to 8 bases, leaving 6 bases not matched to a gene. The chain's CDR3 is CASSLGLAGWDEQFF. CDR3 DNA sequence: TGTGCCAGCAGCTTAGGGCTAGCGGGATGGGATGAGCAGTTCTTC.

V usage is TRBV9 and J usage is TRBJ1-3, with D tentatively TRBD1 (6 bases). CDR1 and CDR2 (germline): SGDLS, YYNGEE. This CDR3 is 16 amino acids long. Trimming shortened V by 7 bases and J by 1 base, and 18 bases separated the two germline ends. The CDR3 loop is CASSRAGDKSGNTIYF. CDR3 in DNA: TGTGCCAGCTCACGAGCCGGGGACAAGTCTGGAAACACCATATATTTT.

This clone rates as medium-sized. V usage is TRBV5-4 and J usage is TRBJ2-7, with 7 bases matching TRBD1. V lost 6 bases, J lost 2 bases, and 8 bases stayed unmatched. The CDR3 extends over 14 amino acids. Germline V lookup: CDR1 SGHNT, CDR2 YYREEE (reference sequence). In DNA form, the CDR3 reads TGTGCCAGCACCCGGCCGGGACAGACCTACGAGCAGTACTTC. Protein: CASTRPGQTYEQYF. The full variable domain, its missing parts supplied by reference TRBV5-4 and TRBJ2-7, is ETGVTQSPTHLIKTRGQQVTLRCSSQSGHNTVSWYQQALGQGPQFIFQYYREEENGRGNFPPRFSGLQFPNYSSELNVNALELDDSALYLCASTRPGQTYEQYFGPGTRLTVT.

The chain couples TRBV5-1 to TRBJ2-5, with TRBD2 matching 8 bases. The CDR3 has 16 amino acids. Germline CDR1 SGHRS, CDR2 YFSETQ. With 0 bases clipped from V and 5 bases from J, the junction kept 9 bases outside the gene matches. In DNA form, the CDR3 reads TGCGCCAGCAGCTTGGCCGTTAGCGGGAAGGGTGAGACCCAGTACTTC. It encodes CASSLAVSGKGETQYF.

The chain joins TRBV19 to TRBJ2-1, with 12 bases that match TRBD2. Germline V gene lookup returns CDR1 LNHDA and CDR2 SQIVND (reference sequence). The CDR3 consists of 13 residues. DNA for the CDR3: TGTGCTACCGGGACTAGCGGGCCTGGTGGGCAGTTCTTC. As protein: CATGTSGPGGQFF.

J is TRBJ2-1 and V is TRBV6-5, with TRBD2 matching 16 bases. The CDR3 totals 14 residues. Trimming cost V 5 bases and J 12 bases; bases outside gene matches: 4. CDR1 is MNHEY, CDR2 SVGAGI, per germline. The CDR3 sequence: CASSAGTSGRVQFF. CDR3 DNA sequence: TGTGCCAGCAGTGCCGGGACTAGCGGGAGGGTGCAGTTCTTC.

This sequence joins TRBV9 and TRBJ2-1, with 7 bases identical to TRBD2. The trim removed 5 bases at V and 5 bases at J, leaving 10 bases unmatched. The germline V gene encodes CDR1 SGDLS and CDR2 YYNGEE. The CDR3 consists of 15 residues. CDR3 amino acids: CASRPTTSPNNEQFF. The DNA of the CDR3 is TGTGCCAGCAGACCCACGACTAGCCCTAACAATGAGCAGTTCTTC.

The chain has TRBV9 and TRBJ1-4; TRBD1 matches 8 bases. From germline, CDR1 is SGDLS and CDR2 YYNGEE. This CDR3 region has 16 residues. V gave up 3 bases and J gave up 5 bases; unmatched junction bases: 9. CDR3 in amino acids: CASSARPGQENEKLFF. In DNA, the CDR3 is TGTGCCAGCAGCGCACGACCGGGACAGGAAAATGAAAAACTGTTTTTT.

This rearrangement joins TRBV15 to TRBJ1-1; TRBD1 agrees at 7 bases. The V and J ends lost 3 bases and 10 bases, in that order; junction bases with no gene match: 8. Germline V gene sequence: CDR1 LNHNV, CDR2 YYDKDF (reference sequence). The CDR3 has 13 amino acids. The CDR3 DNA reads TGTGCCACCAGCAGTACCCCGGGGGACAGAGCTTTCTTT. It specifies CATSSTPGDRAFF. The full variable domain, with the rest looked up from reference TRBV15 and TRBJ1-1, is DAMVIQNPRYQVTQFGKPVTLSCSQTLNHNVMYWYQQKSSQAPKLLFHYYDKDFNNEADTPDNFQSRRPNTSFCFLDIRSPGLGDTAMYLCATSSTPGDRAFFGQGTRLTVV.

The chain couples TRBV6-1 to TRBJ1-2, with 10 nucleotides matching TRBD1. V lost 10 bases and J lost 3; bases outside the gene matches: 11. This CDR3 has 15 residues. The germline CDR1 and CDR2 sequences are MNHNS and SASEGT. The CDR3 here is CANHPMTGGYYGYTF. The CDR3 DNA is TGTGCCAACCACCCGATGACAGGGGGCTACTATGGCTACACCTTC.

V is TRBV9 and J is TRBJ2-7, with D uncertain. Germline V gene lookup returns CDR1 SGDLS and CDR2 YYNGEE. The V and J ends lost 0 bases and 3 bases respectively, with 16 bases between them. The length of the CDR3 is 16 residues. The DNA of the CDR3 is TGTGCCAGCAGCGTAGGTACCACGCCTGGGCACTACGAGCAGTACTTC. The encoded protein is CASSVGTTPGHYEQYF.

The genes are TRBV29-1 and TRBJ1-1; D gene ambiguous. Trimming left V 5 bases short and J 4 bases short, with 14 bases between. The CDR3 is 13 residues long. The germline CDR1 and CDR2 sequences are SQVTM and ANQGSEA. CDR3 in amino acids: CSVKEEPSTEAFF. CDR3 sequence (DNA): TGCAGCGTTAAGGAGGAGCCTTCCACTGAAGCTTTCTTT.

The chain recombines TRBV2 with TRBJ1-1; D might be TRBD1 (5 bases). In germline, CDR1 is SNHLY, CDR2 FYNNEI. V was cut by 5 bases and J by 10 bases, with 14 bases left in between. This CDR3 has 12 residues. As DNA, the CDR3 is TGTGCCAGCAGTCGGGGGGAGGTCTTAGCTTTCTTT. Translation: CASSRGEVLAFF.

This chain connects TRBV28 to TRBJ2-5; D might be TRBD1 (6 bases). Germline assignment: CDR1 MDHEN and CDR2 SYDVKM. The CDR3 has 13 residues. Trimming left V 5 bases short and J 4 bases short, with 11 bases between. The CDR3 bases are TGTGCCAGCAGTAGAGGGGGAGCAGAGACCCAGTACTTC. Its protein product is CASSRGGAETQYF. Using reference TRBV28 and TRBJ2-5 for the parts outside the CDR3, the full variable domain is DVKVTQSSRYLVKRTGEKVFLECVQDMDHENMFWYRQDPGLGLRLIYFSYDVKMKEKGDIPEGYSVSREKKERFSLILESASTNQTSMYLCASSRGGAETQYFGPGTRLLVL.

J is TRBJ2-7 and V is TRBV7-9; 7 nucleotides line up with TRBD2. There are 11 residues in the CDR3. Looked up from germline, CDR1 is SEHNR and CDR2 is FQNEAQ (reference sequence). The junction had 3 bases not matched to a gene; V was cut back by 6 bases and J by 7 bases. The CDR3 reads CASSRGGEQYF. The CDR3 DNA reads as TGTGCCAGCAGTCGGGGAGGGGAGCAGTACTTC.

The genes are TRBV10-1 and TRBJ2-1; 9 bases fit TRBD2. V shed 5 bases, J shed 0 bases, and the junction held 5 bases outside the gene matches. The CDR3 length is 16 residues. Germline-derived CDR1 and CDR2 are WNHNN and SYGVQD (reference sequence). The CDR3 DNA sequence: TGCGCCAGCAGTTCCCTTAGCGGGAGCTCCTACAATGAGCAGTTCTTC. Translated, it gives CASSSLSGSSYNEQFF.